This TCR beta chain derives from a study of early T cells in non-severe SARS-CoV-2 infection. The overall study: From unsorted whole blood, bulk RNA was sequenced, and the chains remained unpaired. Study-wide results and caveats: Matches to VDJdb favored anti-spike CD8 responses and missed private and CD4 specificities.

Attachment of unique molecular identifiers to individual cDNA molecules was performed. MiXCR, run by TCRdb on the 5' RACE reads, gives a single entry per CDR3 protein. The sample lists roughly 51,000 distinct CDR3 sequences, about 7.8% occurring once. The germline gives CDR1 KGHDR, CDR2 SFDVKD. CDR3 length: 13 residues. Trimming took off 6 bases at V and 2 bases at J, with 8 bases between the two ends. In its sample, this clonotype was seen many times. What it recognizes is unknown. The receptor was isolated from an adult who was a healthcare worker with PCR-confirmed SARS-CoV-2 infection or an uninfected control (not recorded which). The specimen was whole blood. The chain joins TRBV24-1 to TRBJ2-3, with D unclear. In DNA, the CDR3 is TGTGCCACCAGTCCATTCCACACAGATACGCAGTATTTT. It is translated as CATSPFHTDTQYF.